This entry lists 19 T cell receptor beta chains sequenced from one sample in a study of cytomegalovirus exposure and HLA in healthy donors. PCR was performed using 60 Vbeta and 13 Jbeta primers. Libraries were prepared by immunoSEQ multiplex PCR; TCRdb keeps only in-frame clonotypes and omits some of them. The table shows about 87,000 clones, with less than 8% occurring only once. Source material: PBMCs. Receptor source: a man in his fifties or sixties in good health and CMV-seronegative.

The sample holds a few counts of this clone. The chain employs TRBV28 and TRBJ2-7; 8 bases map to TRBD1. The CDR3 has 15 amino acids. CDR1 MDHEN and CDR2 SYDVKM come from the germline V gene. Unmatched junction bases numbered 10, after V lost 9 bases and J lost 0 bases. The CDR3 protein is CASPPNRGSSYEQYF. CDR3 nucleotides: TGTGCCAGTCCCCCTAACAGGGGGAGCTCCTACGAGCAGTACTTC.

This clone was seen repeatedly, ten times or more. This rearrangement joins TRBV28 to TRBJ1-4; 10 nucleotides align to TRBD1. The germline V gene has CDR1 MDHEN and CDR2 SYDVKM. The CDR3 runs 16 residues. Trimming cost V 6 bases and J 6 bases; bases outside gene matches: 10. CDR3 sequence reads: CASSSPFGTGDEKLFF. In DNA, the CDR3 is TGTGCCAGCAGCTCACCCTTTGGGACAGGGGATGAAAAACTGTTTTTT.

The chain couples TRBV7-2 to TRBJ2-2; 8 bases map to TRBD2. CDR1 and CDR2 (germline): SGHTA, FQGNSA. The CDR3 loop spans 14 amino acids. Trimming removed 5 bases from V and 7 bases from J; junction bases left unmatched: 6. This chain's CDR3 is CASSPTSANGELFF. The CDR3 DNA follows: TGTGCCAGCAGCCCGACTAGCGCAAACGGGGAGCTGTTTTTT.

The chain links TRBV4-1 to TRBJ2-3; TRBD2 matches at 8 bases. CDR3 length: 18 amino acids. V was pared by 2 bases and J by 2 bases, with 12 bases of the junction left unmatched. Looked up from germline, CDR1 is MGHRA and CDR2 is YSYEKL. Here the CDR3 DNA reads TGCGCCAGCAGCCAAATTATGAGGGCGGGGGGATCCACAGATACGCAGTATTTT. Translated, it gives CASSQIMRAGGSTDTQYF.

The chain joins TRBV6-1 to TRBJ2-5, with D maybe TRBD1 (6 bases). The DNA matches TRBJ2-7 better at its end, which makes the J call doubtful. Germline V gives CDR1 MNHNS, CDR2 SASEGT. The CDR3 sequence is 14 residues long. The DNA of the CDR3 is TGTGCCAGCAGTGAAAAGGACAGAGGCTACGAGCAGTACTTC. Translated: CASSEKDRGYEQYF.

This clone was detected a few times. The rearrangement uses TRBV28 and TRBJ2-1; TRBD2 matches 9 bases. This CDR3 comprises 16 residues. CDR1 is MDHEN and CDR2 is SYDVKM in the germline V gene. V lost 1 base, J lost 7 bases, and 8 bases stayed unmatched. CDR3 loop: CASSLLGGRADNEQFF. The CDR3 DNA sequence: TGTGCCAGCAGTTTATTGGGCGGGAGGGCCGATAATGAGCAGTTCTTC. The whole variable domain, remainder taken from reference TRBV28 and TRBJ2-1, is DVKVTQSSRYLVKRTGEKVFLECVQDMDHENMFWYRQDPGLGLRLIYFSYDVKMKEKGDIPEGYSVSREKKERFSLILESASTNQTSMYLCASSLLGGRADNEQFFGPGTRLTVL.

This clone was counted a few times. The rearrangement uses TRBV6-6 and TRBJ1-2, with D possibly matching TRBD1 (6 bases). Germline CDR1 and CDR2: MNHNY and SVGAGI (reference sequence). The V and J ends lost 2 bases and 3 bases respectively, with 7 bases between them. The CDR3 extends over 13 amino acids. DNA of the CDR3: TGTGCCAGCAGTTACGGACAGTACTATGGCTACACCTTC. This codes for CASSYGQYYGYTF.

The chain couples TRBV7-6 to TRBJ2-3, with 10 nucleotides matching TRBD2. The trim removed 5 bases at V and 3 bases at J, leaving 8 bases unmatched. The CDR3 spans 16 residues. Germline CDR1 is SGHVS and CDR2 is FNYEAQ. For the CDR3, the DNA is TGTGCCAGCAGCGCATTACTAGCGGGACAAACAGATACGCAGTATTTT. It codes for CASSALLAGQTDTQYF.

This clone was seen a few times. This chain uses TRBV28 with TRBJ1-2, with 7 bases aligning to TRBD1. V gave up 5 bases and J gave up 2 bases; unmatched junction bases: 8. The CDR3 is made up of 15 amino acids. Looked up from germline, CDR1 is MDHEN and CDR2 is SYDVKM. The CDR3 DNA is TGTGCCAGCAGTGAAGTCGGGGGACAGAACTATGGCTACACCTTC. Protein product: CASSEVGGQNYGYTF.

There are a few counts of this clone. The chain links TRBV11-1 to TRBJ2-3, with D tentatively TRBD2 (7 bases). The CDR3 totals 17 residues. Trimming took 1 base from V and 4 from J, leaving 18 bases between them. Germline CDR1 and CDR2: SGHAT and FQDESV (reference sequence). CDR3 DNA: TGTGCCAGCAGCTTAGACTATTCGGGGGGCCTGGCAGATACGCAGTATTTT. Translation: CASSLDYSGGLADTQYF.

Concerning this clone itself: Because it lacks the conserved phenylalanine or tryptophan at the end, this CDR3 is likely a read error. The chain recombines TRBV7-2 with TRBJ2-7; D may be TRBD2 (6 bases). Trimming shortened V by 0 bases and J by 6 bases, and 9 bases separated the two germline ends. This CDR3 is 13 amino acids long. CDR1 and CDR2 (germline): SGHTA, FQGNSA. CDR3 sequence: CASSLARGPEQYL. In DNA, the CDR3 is TGTGCCAGCAGCTTAGCGCGGGGACCCGAGCAGTACCTC.

The rearrangement joins TRBV5-1 to TRBJ2-3, with D tentatively TRBD2 (5 bases). The V gene's germline CDR1 is SGHRS and CDR2 YFSETQ. The CDR3 contains 13 residues. V was cut by 8 bases and J by 4 bases, with 14 bases left in between. The CDR3 reads CASSRPGADTQYF. CDR3 nucleotides: TGCGCCAGTTCTCGGCCCGGGGCAGATACGCAGTATTTT.

The gene calls are TRBV5-1 and TRBJ1-1, with D unclear. The V end was cut by 4 bases, the J end by 2 bases, with 9 bases between. This CDR3 comprises 13 residues. Germline V gene sequence: CDR1 SGHRS, CDR2 YFSETQ. Here the CDR3 DNA reads TGCGCCAGCAGCACACAAGTCAACACTGAAGCTTTCTTT. This codes for CASSTQVNTEAFF.

The rearrangement joins TRBV28 to TRBJ1-1; 9 positions agree with TRBD1. CDR1 is MDHEN and CDR2 is SYDVKM in the germline V gene. V was clipped by 10 bases and J by 1 base; unmatched bases: 10. The CDR3 runs 15 residues. The CDR3 loop is CATIRDRATNTEAFF. CDR3 in DNA: TGTGCCACCATTCGGGACAGGGCTACGAACACTGAAGCTTTCTTT.

This clone was recorded a few times. The chain uses TRBV20-1 and TRBJ2-4; no definite D call. The germline V gene has CDR1 DFQATT and CDR2 SNEGSKA (reference sequence). The CDR3 extends over 11 amino acids. V was trimmed by 0 bases and J by 7 bases, leaving 4 bases between them. CDR3 protein: CSARDQNIQYF. DNA of the CDR3: TGCAGTGCTAGAGATCAGAACATTCAGTACTTC.

The table lists this clone with many counts. The chain uses TRBV2 and TRBJ1-2; TRBD1 might be the D (6 bases). In germline, CDR1 is SNHLY, CDR2 FYNNEI. Trimming shortened V by 6 bases and J by 2 bases, and 16 bases separated the two germline ends. This CDR3 contains 15 residues. CDR3 loop: CASRAGTLNNYGYTF. The CDR3 region has the DNA TGTGCCAGCAGGGCCGGGACACTAAACAACTATGGCTACACCTTC. Using reference TRBV2 and TRBJ1-2 for the parts outside the CDR3, the full variable domain is EPEVTQTPSHQVTQMGQEVILRCVPISNHLYFYWYRQILGQKVEFLVSFYNNEISEKSEIFDDQFSVERPDGSNFTLKIRSTKLEDSAMYFCASRAGTLNNYGYTFGSGTRLTVV.

The CDR3 DNA reads TGTGCCAGCAGGCGACTAGCGGGAAATGAGCAGTTCTTC. Its protein is CASRRLAGNEQFF. The chain couples TRBV11-2 to TRBJ2-1; the match to TRBD2 covers 11 bases. From germline, CDR1 is SGHAT and CDR2 FQNNGV. The CDR3 has 13 residues. V lost 6 bases, J lost 7 bases, and 2 bases stayed unmatched. Full variable domain (outside the CDR3, taken from reference TRBV11-2 and TRBJ2-1): EAGVAQSPRYKIIEKRQSVAFWCNPISGHATLYWYQQILGQGPKLLIQFQNNGVVDDSQLPKDRFSAERLKGVDSTLKIQPAKLEDSAVYLCASRRLAGNEQFFGPGTRLTVL.

This chain joins TRBV2 and TRBJ1-4; D is unclear. The V gene lost 6 bases and the J gene lost 4 bases, with 9 bases spanning the gap. The length of the CDR3 is 13 residues. Looked up from germline, CDR1 is SNHLY and CDR2 is FYNNEI. The CDR3 bases are TGTGCCAGCAGGCGGTCACTTAATGAAAAACTGTTTTTT. Amino acids: CASRRSLNEKLFF.

This clone was detected only a few times. DNA of the CDR3: TGTGCCAGTAGTATAGCCTTCGGTGGCTACGAGCAGTACTTC. It translates to CASSIAFGGYEQYF. J is TRBJ2-7 and V is TRBV19, with D uncertain. Germline assignment: CDR1 LNHDA and CDR2 SQIVND (reference sequence). This CDR3 region has 14 residues. Trimming removed 1 base at V and 3 bases at J, with 10 bases between.